Listed below are T cell receptor beta chains from one sample, sequenced in a study of cytotoxic CD8 clonotypes in ibrutinib-treated CLL. Some clones are missing from TCRdb's copy, which holds only in-frame ones; the method was immunoSEQ multiplex PCR. Of 40,000 to 50,000 clones listed, about three fifths are singletons. The sample in question was PBMCs, obtained after 24 months of ibrutinib treatment. The source is a human donor with chronic lymphocytic leukemia. CDR3s include the opening cysteine and the closing phenylalanine or tryptophan. The D gene is left open where the match is weak. Size values are once, few and many counts, or a class for expanded clones, and some rows have none.

d_call j_call v_call clone_size cdr3_nt cdr3_aa
NA TRBJ2-7 TRBV5-5 NA TGTGCCAGCACCCTCGGGCAGGGGTTCGGCGAGCAGTACTTC CASTLGQGFGEQYF
TRBD1 TRBJ2-5 TRBV27 NA TGTGCCAGCAGTTCCCCGTGGTTCGGTAGGGGACAGGGGGGCCAAGAGACCCAGTACTTC CASSSPWFGRGQGGQETQYF
TRBD1 TRBJ1-2 TRBV6-6 many TGTGCCAGCAGTGGGACAGGGATGTGGGGCTACACCTTC CASSGTGMWGYTF
NA TRBJ2-7 TRBV2 few TGTGCCAGCAGCTACGACAACTACGAGCAGTACTTC CASSYDNYEQYF
NA TRBJ2-6 TRBV7-9 few TGTGCCAGCAGCTTGGGGGGAAGTGCGTCTGGGGCCAACGTCCTGACTTTC CASSLGGSASGANVLTF
TRBD2 TRBJ2-7 TRBV6-1 NA TGTGCCAGCAGTGTAGGGACTAGCGGGGGGGACTACGAGCAGTACTTC CASSVGTSGGDYEQYF
TRBD1 TRBJ1-2 TRBV6-5 NA TGTGCCAGCAGTTTAGGGACAGGGCCCTCCACCTTC CASSLGTGPSTF
NA TRBJ2-7 TRBV6-1 once TGTGCCAGCAGCAGACTCGCGAGCTCCTACGAGCAGTACTTC CASSRLASSYEQYF
NA TRBJ2-7 TRBV29-1 NA TGCAGCGTTGCTCGGCGGGCGGGCGAGCAGTACTTC CSVARRAGEQYF
TRBD2 TRBJ2-3 TRBV9 NA TGTGCCAGCAGCGCCCGGACTAGCGGGGGTCCGGTTGGGACGCAGTATTTT CASSARTSGGPVGTQYF
NA TRBJ1-2 TRBV6-1 NA TGTGCCAGCAGTGAAGGGGCCAGCCTCTATGGCTACACCTTC CASSEGASLYGYTF
NA TRBJ2-7 TRBV19 many TGTGCCACCAGTAGGGTCCCGGGACACCTATCCTACGAGCAGTACTTC CATSRVPGHLSYEQYF
TRBD1 TRBJ2-7 TRBV27 NA TGTGCCAGCAGTGCCACGGGACAGAGTCTCTGGTACTTC CASSATGQSLWYF
NA TRBJ1-1 TRBV6-5 few TGTGCCAGCAGCCTTAATCCGGACCTTGAAGCTTTCTTT CASSLNPDLEAFF
NA TRBJ2-1 TRBV29-1 NA TGCAGCGCCCGTGAGGAGGATGAGCAGTTCTTC CSAREEDEQFF
NA TRBJ1-2 TRBV21-1 NA TGTGCCAGCAGCAGGGGGACGAAGGAAGACTATGGCTACACCTTC CASSRGTKEDYGYTF
NA TRBJ1-5 TRBV19 few TGTGCCAGTAGTTCCCGGGCCTCGGGGAATCAGCCCCAGCATTTT CASSSRASGNQPQHF
NA TRBJ1-2 TRBV29-1 few TGCAGCGTTGTCGGACTGGGGGGTGGCTACACCTTC CSVVGLGGGYTF
NA TRBJ2-6 TRBV29-1 few TGCAGCGTTGAAGCAGGGGGGCCTGGGGCCAACGTCCTGACTTTC CSVEAGGPGANVLTF
TRBD1 TRBJ2-7 TRBV4-1 many TGCGCCAGCAGCCAAGAGACAGGGACAGACTCCTACGAGCAGTACTTC CASSQETGTDSYEQYF
NA TRBJ1-1 TRBV6-1 NA TGTGCCAGCAGTGAGTGGGCAGGTGGAAGAGCTTTCTTT CASSEWAGGRAFF
TRBD1 TRBJ1-2 TRBV7-9 few TGTGCCAGCAGCCCGACGAGGGACAGGGAAAACTATGGCTACACCTTC CASSPTRDRENYGYTF
NA TRBJ1-1 TRBV18 NA TGTGCCAGCCTACAGGGCCCGAACACTGAAGCTTTCTTT CASLQGPNTEAFF
TRBD1 TRBJ1-1 TRBV10-3 many TGTGCCATCAGCCGGACAGGGGAAAGCACTGAAGCTTTCTTT CAISRTGESTEAFF
NA TRBJ1-3 TRBV5-1 few TGCGCCAGCAGCACCGGACGAGCCTCTGGAAACACCATATATTTT CASSTGRASGNTIYF
NA TRBJ1-5 TRBV15 many TGTGCCACCTCTGGGGGGCCGAATCAGCCCCAGCATTTT CATSGGPNQPQHF
NA TRBJ1-2 TRBV6-6 NA TGTGCCAGCAGTTCGGTCGTATATGGCTACACCTTC CASSSVVYGYTF
TRBD1 TRBJ2-7 TRBV19 NA TGTGCCAGTAGCAAAATCGGGGGGACAGGGAACGAGCAGTACTTC CASSKIGGTGNEQYF
NA TRBJ2-1 TRBV2 NA TGTGCCAGCACCCCCCGGAGTGAGCAGTTCTTC CASTPRSEQFF
NA TRBJ1-5 TRBV5-1 NA TGCGCCAGCAGCTTGGGGCCCGATCAGCCCCAGCATTTT CASSLGPDQPQHF
TRBD1 TRBJ2-2 TRBV27 NA TGTGCCAGCAGTTTAGGTTCGGGACAGGGGTTGACCGGGGAGCTGTTTTTT CASSLGSGQGLTGELFF
NA TRBJ2-1 TRBV7-9 NA TGTGCCAGCAGCTCACAGTACAATGAGCAGTTCTTC CASSSQYNEQFF
NA TRBJ1-2 TRBV6-1 NA TGTGCCAGTTCTCTCCCGGGAGATGGCTACACCTTC CASSLPGDGYTF
TRBD1 TRBJ1-2 TRBV29-1 many TGCAGCGCTATACCCGGGACAGGGGTCTATGGCTACACCTTC CSAIPGTGVYGYTF
NA TRBJ2-7 TRBV2 NA TGTGCCAGCAGCCTTTCCCGCACCTACGAGCAGTACTTC CASSLSRTYEQYF
NA TRBJ1-2 TRBV5-1 NA TGCGCCAGCAGCTTGGATTTGCGGGGAAACTATGGCTACACCTTC CASSLDLRGNYGYTF
TRBD1 TRBJ1-1 TRBV2 NA TGTGCCAGCAGTGCCACAGGGGTCACTGAAGCTTTCTTT CASSATGVTEAFF
TRBD2 TRBJ2-5 TRBV4-1 NA TGCGCCAGCAGCCATCCTAGCGGGGGAGGTCCCCAGTACTTC CASSHPSGGGPQYF
NA TRBJ2-5 TRBV29-1 NA TGCAGCGTTGGGAGCGGACTTAAAGAGACCCAGTACTTC CSVGSGLKETQYF
NA TRBJ2-7 TRBV19 NA TGTGCCAGAGGTCCGGACAGCTCCTACGAGCAGTACTTC CARGPDSSYEQYF